This T cell receptor (beta chain) derives from a study of T-cell memory formation after mild COVID-19. Each CDR3 protein gets one entry after TCRdb re-called the 5' RACE reads with MiXCR. Among 500,000 to 650,000 distinct CDR3 sequences, roughly 20% were seen once, and the ten largest hold approximately 8.4%. The CDR3 is 16 residues long. The V gene end was trimmed by 7 bases and the J gene end by 0 bases; junction bases not matched to a gene: 9. The receptor's source is an adult woman who had mild COVID-19 (a few samples of this study predate the infection). Cell type and time point are not known. The sequenced sample consisted of PBMCs or a T cell subset sorted from them (not recorded which). V is TRBV12-3 or TRBV12-4 and J is TRBJ1-5, with TRBD1 identical over 7 bases. In DNA form, the CDR3 reads TGTGCCAGCACCCTTGGGACAGAATATAGCAATCAGCCCCAGCATTTT. It specifies CASTLGTEYSNQPQHF.